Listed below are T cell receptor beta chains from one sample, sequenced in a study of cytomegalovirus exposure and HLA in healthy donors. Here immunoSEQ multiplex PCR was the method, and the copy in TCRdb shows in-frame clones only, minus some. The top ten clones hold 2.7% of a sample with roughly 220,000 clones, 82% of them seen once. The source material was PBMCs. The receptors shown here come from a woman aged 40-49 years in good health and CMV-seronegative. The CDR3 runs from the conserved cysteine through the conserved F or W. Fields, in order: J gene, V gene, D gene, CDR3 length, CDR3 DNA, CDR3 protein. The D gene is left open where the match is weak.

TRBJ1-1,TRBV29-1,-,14,TGCAGCGTTGAAGATCTGCAGGGTTACACTGAAGCTTTCTTT,CSVEDLQGYTEAFF
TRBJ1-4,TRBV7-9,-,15,TGTGCCAGCAGCTTAGTGGTCAGTTATAATGAAAAACTGTTTTTT,CASSLVVSYNEKLFF
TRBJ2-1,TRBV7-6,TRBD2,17,TGTGCCAGCAGTCTAGGGGCCGGGACTAGAGTTTATCATGAGCAGTTCTTC,CASSLGAGTRVYHEQFF
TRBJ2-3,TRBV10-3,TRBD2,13,TGTGCCATCAGGGGGACTAGCCCAGATACGCAGTATTTT,CAIRGTSPDTQYF
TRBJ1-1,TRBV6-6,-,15,TGTGCCAGCAGTACCCCCGGGAGGAGGAGCACTGAAGCTTTCTTT,CASSTPGRRSTEAFF
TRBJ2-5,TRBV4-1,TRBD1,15,TGCGCCAGCAGCGATCCGGGACAGTATCAAGAGACCCAGTACTTC,CASSDPGQYQETQYF
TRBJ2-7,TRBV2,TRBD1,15,TGTGCCAGCTCCATTATCCCCGGGACAGGGGTCGAGCAGTACTTC,CASSIIPGTGVEQYF
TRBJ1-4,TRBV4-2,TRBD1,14,TGTGCCAGCAGCCAGGGACAGGGGAGTGAAAAACTGTTTTTT,CASSQGQGSEKLFF
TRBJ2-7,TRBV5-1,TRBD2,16,TGCGCCAGCAGCTCCGGCCCCGGGACTAGCGGATACGAGCAGTACTTC,CASSSGPGTSGYEQYF
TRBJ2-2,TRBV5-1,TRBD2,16,TGCGCCAGCAGCCGGGGGACTAGCGGGAGTTACGGGGAGCTGTTTTTT,CASSRGTSGSYGELFF
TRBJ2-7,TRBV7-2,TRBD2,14,TGTGCCAGCAGCGCGGGGGGCTACCTGGTCGAGCAGTACTTC,CASSAGGYLVEQYF
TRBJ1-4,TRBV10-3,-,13,TGTGCCACGCGAGGGGGTGCGAATGAAAAACTGTTTTTT,CATRGGANEKLFF
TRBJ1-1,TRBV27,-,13,TGTGCCAGCAGACAGGGCTGGAACACTGAAGCTTTCTTT,CASRQGWNTEAFF
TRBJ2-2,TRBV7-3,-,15,TGTGCCAGCAGCTTGAGCGGAGTTAACACCGGGGAGCTGTTTTTT,CASSLSGVNTGELFF
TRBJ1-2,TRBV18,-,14,TGTGCCAGCTCACCACCATCCGGAGTCTATGGCTACACCTTC,CASSPPSGVYGYTF
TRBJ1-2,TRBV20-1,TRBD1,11,TGCAGTGCGATCACAGGGGGCGGCTACACCTTC,CSAITGGGYTF
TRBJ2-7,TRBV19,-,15,TGTGCCAGTAGTAAACTAAGCCAGGGGACCAACGAGCAGTACTTC,CASSKLSQGTNEQYF
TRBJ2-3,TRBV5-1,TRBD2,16,TGCGCCAGCAGCTTGGCTAGCGGGAGTGTGACAGATACGCAGTATTTT,CASSLASGSVTDTQYF
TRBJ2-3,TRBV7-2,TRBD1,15,TGTGCCAGCAGACAAACAGGGGGCGGTGGCAATACGCAGTATTTT,CASRQTGGGGNTQYF
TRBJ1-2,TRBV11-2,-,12,TGTGCCAGCAGCCTCTACAGGGATGGCTACACCTTC,CASSLYRDGYTF
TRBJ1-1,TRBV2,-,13,TGTGCCAGCAGTAGCTGGGGGGGGACTGAAGCTTTCTTT,CASSSWGGTEAFF
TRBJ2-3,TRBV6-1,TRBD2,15,TGTGCCAGCACTCTCGGGAGGGGCGTCCCAGATACGCAGTATTTT,CASTLGRGVPDTQYF
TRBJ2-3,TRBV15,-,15,TGTGCCACCAGCGCACCCCGGGACAACACAGATACGCAGTATTTT,CATSAPRDNTDTQYF
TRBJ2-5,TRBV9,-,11,TGTGCGCTTCGGGAGACGGAGACCCAGTACTTC,CALRETETQYF
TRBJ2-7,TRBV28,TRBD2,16,TGTGCCAGCAGTTCAGGAGGACTAGCGGGATTCTACGAGCAGTACTTC,CASSSGGLAGFYEQYF
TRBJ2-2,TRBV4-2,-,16,TGTGCCAGCAGCCAAGCAATTAGCGGAGTCACCGGGGAGCTGTTTTTT,CASSQAISGVTGELFF
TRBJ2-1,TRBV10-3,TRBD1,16,TGTGCCATCAGTGAATGGACAGGGGGTTCCTACAATGAGCAGTTCTTC,CAISEWTGGSYNEQFF
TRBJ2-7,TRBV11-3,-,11,TGTGCCAGCAGCAAACTCAGGTCGAGGTACTTC,CASSKLRSRYF
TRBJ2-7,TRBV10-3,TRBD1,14,TGTGCCATCAGTGTAGGACAGGGAACTTCTGAGCAGTACTTC,CAISVGQGTSEQYF
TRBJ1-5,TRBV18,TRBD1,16,TGTGCCAGCTCACCGTATGGACAGGGGGGAGTTCAGCCCCAGCATTTT,CASSPYGQGGVQPQHF
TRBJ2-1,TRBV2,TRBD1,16,TGTGCCAGCTCAGAGTCCGGAGACAGGGCGTACAATGAGCAGTTCTTC,CASSESGDRAYNEQFF
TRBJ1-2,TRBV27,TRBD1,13,TGTGCCAGCATGGCAGGGGGCAGCTATGGCTACACCTTC,CASMAGGSYGYTF
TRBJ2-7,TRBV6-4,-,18,TGTGCCAGCAGTGTAACGGCCACCCCGGCGAACAGCTCCTACGAGCAGTACTTC,CASSVTATPANSSYEQYF
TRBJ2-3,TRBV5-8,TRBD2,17,TGTGCCAGCAGCTTCTTCGGGACTAGCGGGAGCACAGATACGCAGTATTTT,CASSFFGTSGSTDTQYF
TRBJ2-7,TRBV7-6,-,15,TGTGCCAGCAGCTTAGAAGGCGGGACGCCCTACGAGCAGTACTTC,CASSLEGGTPYEQYF
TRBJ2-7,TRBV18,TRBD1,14,TGTGCCAGCTCACCACCGACAGGGGGAACCGAGCAGTACTTC,CASSPPTGGTEQYF